This passage covers 13 T cell receptor beta chains from one sample sequenced in a study of cytotoxic CD8 clonotypes in ibrutinib-treated CLL. The table came from immunoSEQ multiplex PCR; TCRdb's copy has only in-frame clones and leaves some out. The sample consists of some 50,000 clones, about three fifths of them appearing once. The material sequenced was PBMCs, taken after 24 months of ibrutinib treatment. Source of these receptors: a human donor with chronic lymphocytic leukemia.

CDR3 region: CASSLGPGAGNTIYF. The CDR3 coding sequence is TGTGCCAGCAGCTTAGGCCCGGGGGCTGGAAACACCATATATTTT. The chain is built from TRBV7-8 and TRBJ1-3; D possibly corresponds to TRBD1 (5 bases). The CDR3 consists of 15 residues. Per germline, CDR1 SGHVS and CDR2 FQNEAQ. Trimming took 1 base from V and 2 from J, leaving 9 bases between them. The entire variable domain, with the rest obtained from reference TRBV7-8 and TRBJ1-3, is as follows: GAGVSQSPRYKVAKRGQDVALRCDPISGHVSLFWYQQALGQGPEFLTYFQNEAQLDKSGLPSDRFFAERPEGSVSTLKIQRTQQEDSAVYLCASSLGPGAGNTIYFGEGSWLTVV.

The count of this clone is one. V usage is TRBV9 and J usage is TRBJ1-4; no reliable D call. Deletions cut 2 bases from V and 3 bases from J, with 8 bases between. CDR1 is SGDLS, CDR2 YYNGEE, per germline. This CDR3 region has 14 residues. CDR3 amino acids: CASSVGSSNEKLFF. The DNA for the CDR3 is TGTGCCAGCAGCGTGGGGAGTTCTAATGAAAAACTGTTTTTT.

The chain employs TRBV13 and TRBJ2-5; D not certain. The CDR3 covers 15 residues. V lost 5 bases, J lost 2 bases, and 15 bases lay in between. Germline lookup yields CDR1 PRHDT and CDR2 FYEKMQ (reference sequence). The CDR3 nucleotides read TGTGCCAGCAGCACACGCTGGGTAGGGCAAGAGACCCAGTACTTC. This translates into CASSTRWVGQETQYF. Filled out from reference TRBV13 and TRBJ2-5, the complete variable domain reads AAGVIQSPRHLIKEKRETATLKCYPIPRHDTVYWYQQGPGQDPQFLISFYEKMQSDKGSIPDRFSAQQFSDYHSELNMSSLELGDSALYFCASSTRWVGQETQYFGPGTRLLVL.

This clone has a handful of counts. The CDR3 DNA reads as TGTGCCAGTAGTACAAGGAGGGGAGAGACCCAGTACTTC. Its translation: CASSTRRGETQYF. V gene TRBV19 combines with J gene TRBJ2-5, with D perhaps matching TRBD2 (6 bases). The V end lost 4 bases, the J end lost 4 bases, and 10 bases lay between the germline ends. The CDR3 spans 13 residues. The germline V gene has CDR1 LNHDA and CDR2 SQIVND (reference sequence).

The rearrangement joins TRBV4-1 to TRBJ1-2; TRBD1 might be the D (5 bases). Trimming took 1 base from V and 6 from J, leaving 15 bases between them. Germline CDR1 is MGHRA and CDR2 is YSYEKL. The CDR3 runs to 15 residues. CDR3 bases: TGCGCCAGCAGCCAAGTATGGCCAGGGCTAGATGGCTACACCTTC. Protein product: CASSQVWPGLDGYTF.

A remark on this clone: In the same sample, other DNA sequences code for this CDR3. The chain links TRBV5-1 to TRBJ1-2; D not certain. The V gene lost 0 bases and the J gene lost 8 bases, with 8 bases spanning the gap. This CDR3 has 12 residues. Per germline, CDR1 SGHRS and CDR2 YFSETQ. The DNA for the CDR3 is TGCGCCAGCAGCTTGGCCGGAGGGGGCTACACCTTC. Its protein is CASSLAGGGYTF.

V is TRBV2 and J is TRBJ1-1; D is unresolved. This CDR3 spans 13 amino acids. V dropped 5 bases and J dropped 2 bases, with 9 bases sitting between them. Germline CDR1 SNHLY, CDR2 FYNNEI. This CDR3 is CASSREINTEAFF. The CDR3 DNA follows: TGTGCCAGCAGTCGGGAGATTAACACTGAAGCTTTCTTT.

This chain connects TRBV5-1 to TRBJ2-1; a weak D match, TRBD1 (7 bases). The CDR3 spans 14 residues. With 4 bases removed from V and 8 bases from J, the gap between germline ends came to 16 bases. The germline V gene encodes CDR1 SGHRS and CDR2 YFSETQ. CDR3 region: CASSRGGGGDEQFF. In DNA, the CDR3 is TGCGCCAGCAGCCGTGGCGGAGGGGGCGATGAGCAGTTCTTC. Filled out from reference TRBV5-1 and TRBJ2-1, the complete variable domain reads KAGVTQTPRYLIKTRGQQVTLSCSPISGHRSVSWYQQTPGQGLQFLFEYFSETQRNKGNFPGRFSGRQFSNSRSEMNVSTLELGDSALYLCASSRGGGGDEQFFGPGTRLTVL.

This sequence joins TRBV29-1 and TRBJ2-5, with 7 positions matching TRBD1. CDR1 SQVTM and CDR2 ANQGSEA come from the germline V gene. This CDR3 is built from 12 residues. Losses at the gene ends were 6 bases for V and 5 bases for J; bases not matched to a gene: 6. The CDR3 protein is CSVPSQGETQYF. The CDR3 region has the DNA TGCAGCGTCCCCTCACAGGGGGAGACCCAGTACTTC.

The chain recombines TRBV5-4 with TRBJ2-6; 7 bases fit TRBD2. The CDR3 has 15 amino acids. Unmatched junction bases numbered 4, after V lost 6 bases and J lost 1 base. The germline V gene encodes CDR1 SGHNT and CDR2 YYREEE (reference sequence). CDR3 loop: CASTPGGSGANVLTF. The CDR3, as DNA: TGTGCCAGCACCCCGGGGGGTTCTGGGGCCAACGTCCTGACTTTC.

This clone was found many times. J is TRBJ2-2 and V is TRBV27; 9 nucleotides align to TRBD2. J gave up 8 bases and V 5 bases, and 9 bases lay outside the gene matches. The CDR3 runs to 15 residues. Germline V lookup: CDR1 MNHEY, CDR2 SMNVEV (reference sequence). DNA for the CDR3: TGTGCCAGCAGTCTATGGGTAGCGGGGGTTGGGGAGCTGTTTTTT. Its protein is CASSLWVAGVGELFF.

This chain connects TRBV18 to TRBJ1-2; D is undetermined. Per germline, CDR1 KGHSH and CDR2 LQKENI. This CDR3 has 13 residues. Trimming cost V 1 base and J 3 bases, with 6 bases left between them. This CDR3 is CASSPRTDYGYTF. The CDR3 nucleotides are TGTGCCAGCTCACCACGGACGGACTATGGCTACACCTTC. The complete variable domain, with remaining parts taken from reference TRBV18 and TRBJ1-2, reads NAGVMQNPRHLVRRRGQEARLRCSPMKGHSHVYWYRQLPEEGLKFMVYLQKENIIDESGMPKERFSAEFPKEGPSILRIQQVVRGDSAAYFCASSPRTDYGYTFGSGTRLTVV.

In nucleotides, the CDR3 is TGTGCCAGCAGCGTAGTCGGGGCAAGCACAGATACGCAGTATTTT. As protein: CASSVVGASTDTQYF. V gene TRBV9 combines with J gene TRBJ2-3; D tentatively reads TRBD1 or TRBD2 (5 bases each). Trimming pared 0 bases from V and 0 bases from J, leaving 8 bases between. Germline loops: CDR1 SGDLS, CDR2 YYNGEE. This CDR3 has 15 residues.